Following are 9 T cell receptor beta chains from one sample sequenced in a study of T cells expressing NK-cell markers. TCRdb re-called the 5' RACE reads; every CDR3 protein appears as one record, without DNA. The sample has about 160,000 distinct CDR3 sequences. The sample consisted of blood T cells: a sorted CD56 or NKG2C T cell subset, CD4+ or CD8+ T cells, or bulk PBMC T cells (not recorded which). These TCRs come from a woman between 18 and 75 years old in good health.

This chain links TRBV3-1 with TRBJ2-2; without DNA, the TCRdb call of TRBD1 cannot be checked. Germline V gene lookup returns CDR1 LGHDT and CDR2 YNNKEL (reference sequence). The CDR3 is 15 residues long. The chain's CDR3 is CASSHRDTHTGELFF. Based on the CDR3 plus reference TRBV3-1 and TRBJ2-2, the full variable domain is DTAVSQTPKYLVTQMGNDKSIKCEQNLGHDTMYWYKQDSKKFLKIMFSYNNKELIINETVPNRFSPKSPDKAHLNLHINSLELGDSAVYFCASSHRDTHTGELFFGEGSRLTVL.

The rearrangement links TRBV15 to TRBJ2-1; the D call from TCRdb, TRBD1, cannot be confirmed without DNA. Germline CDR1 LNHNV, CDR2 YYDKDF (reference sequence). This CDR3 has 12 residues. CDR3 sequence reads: CATSPVRGEQFF.

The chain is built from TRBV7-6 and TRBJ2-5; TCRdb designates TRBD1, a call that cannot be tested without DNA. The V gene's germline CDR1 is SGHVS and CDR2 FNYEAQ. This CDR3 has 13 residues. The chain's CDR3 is CASSRDIQETQYF.

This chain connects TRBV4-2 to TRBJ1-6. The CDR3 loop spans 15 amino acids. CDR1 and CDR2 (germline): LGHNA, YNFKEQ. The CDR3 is CASSQAQTEGSPLHF.

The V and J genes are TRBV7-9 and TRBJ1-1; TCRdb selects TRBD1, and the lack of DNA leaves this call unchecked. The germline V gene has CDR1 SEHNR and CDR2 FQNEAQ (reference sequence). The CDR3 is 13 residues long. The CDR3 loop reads CASSLDRGAEAFF.

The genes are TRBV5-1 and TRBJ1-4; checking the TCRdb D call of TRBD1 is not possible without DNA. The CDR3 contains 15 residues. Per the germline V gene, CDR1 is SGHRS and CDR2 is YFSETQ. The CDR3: CASKTGGTTNEKLFF. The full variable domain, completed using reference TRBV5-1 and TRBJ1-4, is KAGVTQTPRYLIKTRGQQVTLSCSPISGHRSVSWYQQTPGQGLQFLFEYFSETQRNKGNFPGRFSGRQFSNSRSEMNVSTLELGDSALYLCASKTGGTTNEKLFFGSGTQLSVL.

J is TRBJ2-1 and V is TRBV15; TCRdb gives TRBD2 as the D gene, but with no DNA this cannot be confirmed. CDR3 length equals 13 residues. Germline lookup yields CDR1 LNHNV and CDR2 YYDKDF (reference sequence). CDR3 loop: CAIGTRLNNEQFF.

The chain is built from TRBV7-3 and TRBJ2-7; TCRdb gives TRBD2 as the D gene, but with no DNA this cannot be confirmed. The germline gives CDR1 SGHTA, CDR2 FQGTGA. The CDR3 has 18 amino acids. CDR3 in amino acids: CASSLGRGGFMSSYEQYF.

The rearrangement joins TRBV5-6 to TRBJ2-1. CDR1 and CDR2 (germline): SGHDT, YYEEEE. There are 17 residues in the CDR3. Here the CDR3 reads CASSFGPRQGTYNEQFF.